This TCR beta chain appears in the sequencing data of a study of beta chain features in type 1 diabetes. Looking at the study overall: Age, gender, cell numbers and subset yield matched between patients and controls. The samples had 100 million to 140 million sorted cells examined in all.

Trimming cost V 4 bases and J 6 bases; bases outside gene matches: 8. The CDR3 has 14 residues. Per germline, CDR1 SGHAT and CDR2 FQNNGV. The whole isolated RNA underwent reverse transcription, so sequencing captured expressed TCRB transcripts. The table came from immunoSEQ multiplex PCR; TCRdb's copy has only in-frame clones and leaves some out. The table shows about 140,000 clones, with 9.7% occurring only once. The clonotype comes from a middle-aged woman in good health. The sequenced material came from central memory CD4+ T cells from blood. V is TRBV11-2 and J is TRBJ1-1, with TRBD1 matching 7 bases. The CDR3 DNA reads as TGTGCCAGCAGCTCGAGACAGGGCAGGTCTGAAGCTTTCTTT. Its translation: CASSSRQGRSEAFF.